This T cell receptor (beta chain) stems from a study of blood T cells in healthy people across ages. For the second PCR, which ran for about 6 to 11 cycles, a sample-barcoded 5' primer and a J-beta primer mix were used. Via MiXCR, TCRdb re-called the 5' RACE reads, giving one row per CDR3 protein. The profile shows roughly 1.7 million distinct CDR3 sequences, roughly a third of them singletons. J gave up 7 bases and V 3 bases, and 10 bases lay outside the gene matches. The CDR3 contains 14 residues. Per germline, CDR1 DFQATT and CDR2 SNEGSKA (reference sequence). The sample consisted of blood. The chain couples TRBV20-1 to TRBJ2-5; 8 bases align to TRBD2. This receptor was obtained from a woman under 40 in good health. CDR3 amino acids: CSASGRAAGGTQYF. In nucleotides, the CDR3 is TGCAGTGCTAGCGGGAGGGCCGCGGGGGGGACCCAGTACTTC.